The 18 T cell receptor beta chains presented below share a single source sample, sequenced in a study of T cells in Graves' hyperthyroidism and ophthalmopathy (dated by TCRdb to the late 2010s). Library preparation used multiplex PCR. Sequenced using an Illumina HiSeq 2000. TCR beta CDR3 regions were amplified from RNA transcripts. A first-round RT-PCR of the TCR CDR3 used the HTBI primer set with the Qiagen OneStep RT-PCR kit. TCRdb applied fastp at Q25 and MiXCR to the public reads, then kept only in-frame beta chains. Rows with a matching CDR3 protein are joined into one entry that keeps the most common DNA and genes. This sample lists nearly 600,000 distinct CDR3 sequences; 12% to 15% were detected once. Jointly, the top ten make up more than 6% of the sample. Sequenced sample: blood. These receptors were collected from a woman aged 18 to 35 with Graves' ophthalmopathy.

The chain is built from TRBV25-1 and TRBJ2-5; D could derive from TRBD1 or TRBD2 (5 bases each). The CDR3 is 15 residues long. The ends were cut back, 4 bases at V and 6 bases at J, with 18 bases in the middle. The germline gives CDR1 MGHDK, CDR2 SYGVNS. CDR3 loop: CASSAWGKVDKTQYF. CDR3 in DNA: TGTGCCAGCAGTGCCTGGGGGAAAGTAGATAAGACCCAGTACTTC.

The rearrangement joins TRBV28 to TRBJ1-2; weak D call: TRBD1 (5 bases). V lost 5 bases and J 7 bases, leaving 20 bases between the germline ends. Per the germline V gene, CDR1 is MDHEN and CDR2 is SYDVKM. The CDR3 loop spans 15 amino acids. In nucleotides, the CDR3 is TGTGCCAGCAGTGTAGACAGTCACTTAACGTCTGGCTACACCTTC. Its translation is CASSVDSHLTSGYTF.

This clonotype was counted only a few times. The chain carries TRBV30 and TRBJ1-6; D is uncertain. Germline loops: CDR1 GTSNPN, CDR2 SVGIG (reference sequence). The length of the CDR3 is 15 residues. V was cut by 1 base and J by 6 bases, with 13 bases left in between. CDR3 loop: CAWSALGWGNSPLHF. The CDR3 DNA reads TGTGCCTGGAGTGCCCTCGGATGGGGTAATTCACCCCTCCACTTT.

This clonotype was counted only a few times. The chain is built from TRBV4-1 and TRBJ2-1; possibly TRBD1 for D (6 bases). There are 17 residues in the CDR3. V lost 1 base to trimming and J lost 3 bases, with 16 bases between them. CDR1 and CDR2 from the germline V gene are MGHRA and YSYEKL. The CDR3: CASSQGKGRGRYNEQFF. The CDR3 coding sequence is TGCGCCAGCAGCCAAGGCAAGGGCAGGGGCCGCTACAATGAGCAGTTCTTC.

This chain joins TRBV6-2 or TRBV6-3 and TRBJ1-2; tentative D call: TRBD1 (5 bases). Trimming pared 1 base from V and 2 bases from J, leaving 14 bases between. This CDR3 is built from 16 residues. Looked up from germline, CDR1 is MNHEY and CDR2 is SVGEGT. This CDR3 reads CASSYLGVGANYGYTF. CDR3 DNA: TGTGCCAGCAGTTACTTAGGGGTAGGGGCCAACTATGGCTACACCTTC.

This clonotype was counted only a few times. The chain employs TRBV7-9 and TRBJ1-1; D is possibly TRBD1 (6 bases). The CDR3 loop spans 16 amino acids. The V end was cut by 2 bases, the J end by 1 base, with 14 bases between. Germline CDR1 SEHNR, CDR2 FQNEAQ (reference sequence). CDR3: CASSLILSTGNTEAFF. Here the CDR3 DNA reads TGTGCCAGCAGCTTAATTCTGTCGACAGGGAACACTGAAGCTTTCTTT.

The chain carries TRBV19 and TRBJ2-6, with D possibly TRBD2 on 6 matching bases. Germline assignment: CDR1 LNHDA and CDR2 SQIVND (reference sequence). V was shortened by 3 bases and J by 1 base, with 16 bases between the two germline ends. The CDR3 runs to 18 residues. CDR3 residues: CASSMGGITWSGANVLTF. The CDR3 nucleotides are TGTGCCAGTAGTATGGGAGGCATTACCTGGTCTGGGGCCAACGTCCTGACTTTC.

In this sample, this clonotype turned up many times. The rearrangement links TRBV3-1 to TRBJ1-1, with D hard to call. Germline V gene data show CDR1 as LGHDT and CDR2 as YNNKEL (reference sequence). V lost 5 bases, J lost 5 bases, and 21 bases lay in between. The CDR3 spans 16 residues. The CDR3 protein is CASSALAGKGRTEAFF. The DNA of the CDR3 is TGTGCCAGCAGCGCCCTCGCGGGAAAAGGACGGACTGAAGCTTTCTTT.

There are many counts of this clonotype. The rearrangement links TRBV7-9 to TRBJ1-2; tentative D call: TRBD1 (5 bases). Germline V lookup: CDR1 SEHNR, CDR2 FQNEAQ (reference sequence). V lost 3 bases and J lost 8, with 25 bases in between. This CDR3 is 17 amino acids long. DNA of the CDR3: TGTGCCAGCAGCTTTAATCCGGGACGCGAACCCGCCGGAGGCTACACCTTC. Its translation: CASSFNPGREPAGGYTF.

This clonotype has at least ten counts. The rearrangement uses TRBV10-3 and TRBJ2-5, with 12 bases aligning to TRBD2. The CDR3 spans 15 residues. Losses at the gene ends were 4 bases for V and 4 bases for J; bases not matched to a gene: 4. In germline, CDR1 is ENHRY, CDR2 SYGVKD. CDR3 DNA sequence: TGTGCCATCAGTGGACTAGCGGGAGAGGGAGAGACCCAGTACTTC. This sequence encodes CAISGLAGEGETQYF.

This clonotype was counted between two and nine times. This may stem from a read error, because a much larger clone lies one nucleotide away. This chain links TRBV28 with TRBJ2-7; D gene ambiguous. Germline CDR1 MDHEN, CDR2 SYDVKM. Trimming removed 3 bases at V and 3 bases at J, with 6 bases between. There are 12 residues in the CDR3. CDR3 protein: CASSFWGYEQYF. The CDR3 coding sequence is TGTGCCAGCAGTTTCTGGGGCTACGAGCAGTACTTC.

This clonotype was observed a few times. The rearrangement links TRBV24-1 to TRBJ2-1; 13 nucleotides agree with TRBD2. Per the germline V gene, CDR1 is KGHDR and CDR2 is SFDVKD. The CDR3 is 16 amino acids. V lost 5 bases and J lost 7; bases outside the gene matches: 7. The CDR3 is CATSGRLAGGYNEQFF. The CDR3 DNA is TGTGCCACCAGTGGGAGACTAGCGGGAGGTTATAATGAGCAGTTCTTC.

This clonotype showed up just a few times. A junction end diverges from the germline sequence, so it may reflect a read error. The chain is built from TRBV2 and TRBJ1-6, with D unclear. The CDR3 consists of 12 residues. Germline CDR1 is SNHLY and CDR2 is FYNNEI. The CDR3 DNA reads as TGTGCCAGCAGAGAAGACATCCAACCCCTCCACTTT. Protein product: CASREDIQPLHF.

The V gene is TRBV13, the J gene TRBJ2-1; perhaps TRBD2 as D (5 bases). The germline V and J ends were trimmed by 5 bases and 0 bases, with 26 bases remaining between them. Germline assignment: CDR1 PRHDT and CDR2 FYEKMQ (reference sequence). The CDR3 runs to 20 residues. CDR3 protein: CASSELAGPLILSSYNEQFF. The CDR3 DNA is TGTGCCAGCAGCGAATTGGCGGGCCCGTTGATCCTAAGCTCCTACAATGAGCAGTTCTTC.

The chain has TRBV24-1 and TRBJ2-1; the D gene is possibly TRBD1 (5 bases). CDR1 KGHDR and CDR2 SFDVKD come from the germline V gene. V dropped 1 base and J dropped 6 bases, with 12 bases sitting between them. This CDR3 comprises 15 residues. The CDR3 DNA reads TGTGCCACCAGTGATTTCAGGGTCCCCTTCAATGAGCAGTTCTTC. Translating gives CATSDFRVPFNEQFF.

This clonotype was found many times. V and J are TRBV2 and TRBJ2-2; D gene ambiguous. Germline V gene data show CDR1 as SNHLY and CDR2 as FYNNEI. This CDR3 is built from 15 residues. With 2 bases removed from V and 4 bases from J, the gap between germline ends came to 11 bases. CDR3 nucleotides: TGTGCCAGCAGTGAAAAACTGGGTTCCACCGGGGAGCTGTTTTTT. Translated: CASSEKLGSTGELFF.

Ten or more counts support this clonotype. V and J are TRBV2 and TRBJ2-1, with 12 nucleotides matching TRBD2. The CDR3 spans 16 residues. The germline V gene encodes CDR1 SNHLY and CDR2 FYNNEI. V was clipped by 6 bases and J by 10 bases; unmatched bases: 13. CDR3 protein: CASSVEASGRGHEQFF. The DNA for the CDR3 is TGTGCCAGCAGCGTCGAGGCTAGCGGGAGGGGACACGAGCAGTTCTTC.

This clonotype was seen at least ten times. This chain links TRBV28 with TRBJ1-1; TRBD1 might be the D (6 bases). Trimming removed 6 bases at V and 5 bases at J, with 13 bases between. This CDR3 spans 13 amino acids. Germline assignment: CDR1 MDHEN and CDR2 SYDVKM. CDR3 protein: CASRLDSLTEAFF. CDR3 DNA: TGTGCCAGCAGGCTGGACAGTTTGACTGAAGCTTTCTTT.